The 9 T cell receptor beta chains given below trace back to one sample, sequenced in a study of blood T cell repertoires in COVID-19. Assay: immunoSEQ multiplex PCR; the TCRdb copy retains only in-frame clones and omits some. The sample lists about 210,000 clones, 86% seen once, with 3.5% to 4% in the top ten. Sequenced sample: PBMCs or T cells enriched from blood (not recorded which). The receptors come from a woman between 40 and 55 years old with acute COVID-19.

This chain uses TRBV28 with TRBJ1-5; no reliable D call. V shed 3 bases and J shed 7 bases, with 10 bases lying between them. The V gene's germline CDR1 is MDHEN and CDR2 SYDVKM. The CDR3 runs to 13 residues. The CDR3 DNA reads as TGTGCCAGCAGTTTCGGGTCTGGGCAGCCCCAGCATTTT. This gives the protein CASSFGSGQPQHF.

The V call is TRBV15, the J call TRBJ1-3, with 8 nucleotides matching TRBD1. With V trimmed by 5 bases and J by 0 bases, 12 bases remained unmatched. CDR1 and CDR2 from the germline V gene are LNHNV and YYDKDF (reference sequence). The CDR3 covers 18 residues. The CDR3 DNA reads TGTGCCACCAGCCTAAGAACCGGGACAGGATCCTCTGGAAACACCATATATTTT. It translates to CATSLRTGTGSSGNTIYF.

The V call is TRBV12-3 or TRBV12-4, the J call TRBJ2-4, with D possibly matching TRBD1 (6 bases). The length of the CDR3 is 12 residues. The V and J ends lost 7 bases and 8 bases respectively, with 12 bases between them. CDR3: CASKGDRDIQYF. Written as DNA, the CDR3 is TGTGCCAGCAAGGGGGACCGGGACATTCAGTACTTC.

The J gene is TRBJ1-5, the V gene TRBV19; D is unresolved. The V gene's germline CDR1 is LNHDA and CDR2 SQIVND (reference sequence). This CDR3 contains 12 residues. V dropped 5 bases and J dropped 10 bases, with 12 bases sitting between them. The CDR3 nucleotides read TGTGCCAGTAGTCCGTTGAGGCTACCCCAGCATTTT. This translates into CASSPLRLPQHF.

The chain combines TRBV27 with TRBJ1-4, with TRBD1 identical over 7 bases. V gave up 0 bases and J gave up 5 bases; unmatched junction bases: 3. The CDR3 is made up of 15 amino acids. Germline V gene lookup returns CDR1 MNHEY and CDR2 SMNVEV (reference sequence). The chain's CDR3 is CASSLSGGRNEKLFF. CDR3 sequence (DNA): TGTGCCAGCAGTTTATCAGGGGGCCGGAATGAAAAACTGTTTTTT.

This chain links TRBV29-1 with TRBJ1-2; 10 nucleotides align to TRBD1. The CDR3 has 12 residues. J was trimmed by 5 bases and V by 7 bases; bases with no gene match: 4. In germline, CDR1 is SQVTM, CDR2 ANQGSEA. CDR3: CSAMGQGYGYTF. In nucleotides, the CDR3 is TGCAGCGCTATGGGACAGGGGTATGGCTACACCTTC.

The chain is built from TRBV19 and TRBJ1-1; TRBD1 matches at 10 bases. The V gene's germline CDR1 is LNHDA and CDR2 SQIVND (reference sequence). The CDR3 extends over 16 amino acids. J lost 0 bases, V lost 3 bases, and 4 bases had no gene match. CDR3 DNA sequence: TGTGCCAGTAGTATCCGGACAGGGGGTTTGAACACTGAAGCTTTCTTT. It yields the protein CASSIRTGGLNTEAFF.

The chain joins TRBV2 to TRBJ1-3, with unresolved D. V gave up 4 bases and J gave up 8 bases, with 15 bases separating them. The CDR3 has 14 amino acids. Germline V gene lookup returns CDR1 SNHLY and CDR2 FYNNEI. The CDR3 region is CASSGIQIGDTIYF. In DNA form, the CDR3 reads TGTGCCAGCAGTGGGATCCAGATCGGGGACACCATATATTTT.

The chain has TRBV5-4 and TRBJ2-1; maybe TRBD2 (6 bases). Germline loops: CDR1 SGHNT, CDR2 YYREEE (reference sequence). Trimming left V 4 bases short and J 2 bases short, with 19 bases between. The CDR3 is 17 amino acids. As DNA, the CDR3 is TGTGCCAGCAGCCCGGACCCTCAGCGGGTTGCCTACAATGAGCAGTTCTTC. Encoded protein: CASSPDPQRVAYNEQFF.